The 6 T cell receptor beta chains listed next were all sequenced from one sample in a study of T-cell memory formation after mild COVID-19. TCRdb itself ran the 5' RACE reads through MiXCR, one entry per CDR3 protein. The data show fewer than 250,000 distinct CDR3 sequences, with 18% seen just once and 2.4% held by the top ten. The sequencing input was PBMCs or a T cell subset sorted from them (not recorded which). These receptors originate from an adult woman who had mild COVID-19 (a few samples of this study predate the infection). Cell type and time point are not known.

The J gene is TRBJ1-2, the V gene TRBV12-3 or TRBV12-4; no clear D. V lost 6 bases to trimming and J lost 4 bases, with 12 bases between them. There are 13 residues in the CDR3. The CDR3 bases are TGTGCCAGCAGCGAGGTTCTCGGCTATGGCTACACCTTC. Residues: CASSEVLGYGYTF.

This sequence joins TRBV12-3 or TRBV12-4 and TRBJ2-5, with 12 bases identical to TRBD2. V lost 2 bases and J lost 3; bases outside the gene matches: 10. The length of the CDR3 is 18 residues. CDR3 loop: CASSLYGLAGSHEETQYF. The CDR3 DNA is TGTGCCAGCAGTTTATACGGACTAGCGGGAAGCCATGAAGAGACCCAGTACTTC.

This chain connects TRBV4-2 to TRBJ2-3, with TRBD2 identical over 7 bases. CDR3 length: 15 amino acids. V lost 3 bases and J lost 3; bases outside the gene matches: 6. In germline, CDR1 is LGHNA, CDR2 YNFKEQ. The CDR3 coding sequence is TGTGCCAGCAGCCAGGGCGGGAGAGGGACAGATACGCAGTATTTT. Translation: CASSQGGRGTDTQYF.

This clonotype has only a few counts. The chain has TRBV20-1 and TRBJ2-5; D gene ambiguous. Germline assignment: CDR1 DFQATT and CDR2 SNEGSKA (reference sequence). CDR3 length equals 13 residues. V lost 6 bases and J lost 2, with 13 bases in between. The CDR3 loop reads CSAPQGWQETQYF. CDR3 bases: TGCAGTGCCCCCCAAGGGTGGCAAGAGACCCAGTACTTC.

This clonotype showed up just a few times. V and J are TRBV4-3 and TRBJ1-1; D call uncertain. V shed 4 bases and J shed 3 bases, with 12 bases lying between them. CDR1 and CDR2 (germline): LGHNA, YSLEER. This CDR3 has 14 residues. The CDR3 coding sequence is TGCGCCAGCAGCCCCCTACAGTCCTACACTGAAGCTTTCTTT. Translating gives CASSPLQSYTEAFF.

V usage is TRBV12-5 and J usage is TRBJ2-1; no definite D call. Germline V gives CDR1 LGHNT, CDR2 FRNRAP. This CDR3 spans 10 amino acids. The V and J ends lost 5 bases and 10 bases respectively, with 6 bases between them. The CDR3 region is CASGGPEQFF. CDR3 nucleotide sequence: TGTGCTAGTGGTGGACCGGAGCAGTTCTTC. Full variable domain (remainder filled in from reference TRBV12-5 and TRBJ2-1): DARVTQTPRHKVTEMGQEVTMRCQPILGHNTVFWYRQTMMQGLELLAYFRNRAPLDDSGMPKDRFSAEMPDATLATLKIQPSEPRDSAVYFCASGGPEQFFGPGTRLTVL.